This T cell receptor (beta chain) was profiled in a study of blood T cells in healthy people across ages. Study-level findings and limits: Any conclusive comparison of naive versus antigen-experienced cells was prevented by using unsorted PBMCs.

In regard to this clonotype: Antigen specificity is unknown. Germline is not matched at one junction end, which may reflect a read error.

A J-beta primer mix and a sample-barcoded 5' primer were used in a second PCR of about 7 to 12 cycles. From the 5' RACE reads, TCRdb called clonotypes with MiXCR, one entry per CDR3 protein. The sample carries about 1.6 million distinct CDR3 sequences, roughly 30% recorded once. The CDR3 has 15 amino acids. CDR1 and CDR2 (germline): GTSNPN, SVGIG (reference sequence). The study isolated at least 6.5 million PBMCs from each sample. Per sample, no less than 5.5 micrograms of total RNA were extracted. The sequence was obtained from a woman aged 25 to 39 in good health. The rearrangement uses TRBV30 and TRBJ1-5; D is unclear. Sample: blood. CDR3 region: CAWKGEGYSNQSQHF. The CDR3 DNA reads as TGTGCCTGGAAGGGAGAAGGATATAGCAATCAGTCCCAGCATTTT.